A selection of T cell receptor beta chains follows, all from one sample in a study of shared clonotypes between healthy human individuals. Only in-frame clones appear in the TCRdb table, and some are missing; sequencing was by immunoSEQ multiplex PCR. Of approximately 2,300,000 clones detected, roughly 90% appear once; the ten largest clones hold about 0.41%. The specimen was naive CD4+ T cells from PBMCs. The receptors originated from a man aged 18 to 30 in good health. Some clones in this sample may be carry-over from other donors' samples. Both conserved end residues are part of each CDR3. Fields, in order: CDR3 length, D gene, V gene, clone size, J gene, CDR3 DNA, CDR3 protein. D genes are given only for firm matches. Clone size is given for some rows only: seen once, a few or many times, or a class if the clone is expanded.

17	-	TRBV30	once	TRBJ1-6	TGTGCCTGGAGTGTAATATTCATGGCAGGTGGGCGAAGGCCCCTCCACTTT	CAWSVIFMAGGRRPLHF
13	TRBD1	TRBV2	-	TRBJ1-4	TGTGCCAGCAGTGACCGGGACAGGGAAAAACTGTTTTTT	CASSDRDREKLFF
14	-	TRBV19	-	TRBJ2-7	TGTGCCAGTAGTATGCTGGCTAGCAGCTACGAGCAGTACTTC	CASSMLASSYEQYF
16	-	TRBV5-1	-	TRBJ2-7	TGCGCCAGCAGCTTGGTGGTGGGTTTAAGCGCCTACGAGCAGTACTTC	CASSLVVGLSAYEQYF
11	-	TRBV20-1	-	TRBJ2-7	TGCAGTGCTAGAGATCGCAACGAGCAGTACTTC	CSARDRNEQYF
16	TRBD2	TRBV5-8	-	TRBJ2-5	TGTGCCAGCAGCTTGATCGTAGCGGGGGGGAGAGAGACCCAGTACTTC	CASSLIVAGGRETQYF
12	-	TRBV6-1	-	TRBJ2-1	TGTGCCAGCGACTACGGGCGTGGTGAGCAGTTCTTC	CASDYGRGEQFF
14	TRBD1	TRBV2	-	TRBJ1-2	TGTGCCAGCAGGTGGACAGGGAATAACTATGGCTACACCTTC	CASRWTGNNYGYTF
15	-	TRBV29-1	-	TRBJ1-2	TGCAGCGTTGATGAGAGGGTATCGGGTTTTGTGGGCTACACCTTC	CSVDERVSGFVGYTF
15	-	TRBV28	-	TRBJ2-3	TGTGCCAGCAGTTTTCTGTCCCAGGGAATAGATACGCAGTATTTT	CASSFLSQGIDTQYF
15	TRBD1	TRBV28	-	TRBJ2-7	TGTGCCAGCAGTAGCACCCAGGGGGCTGACCACGAGCAGTACTTC	CASSSTQGADHEQYF
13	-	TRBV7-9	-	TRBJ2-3	TGTGCCATCCCGAGTGGAAACACAGATACGCAGTATTTT	CAIPSGNTDTQYF
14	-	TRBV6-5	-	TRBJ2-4	TGTGCCAGCAGTTACAACTCAGGGGGGGGCATTCAGTACTTC	CASSYNSGGGIQYF
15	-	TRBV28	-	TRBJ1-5	TGTGCCAGCAGTCAGACAGACTATAGCAATCAGCCCCAGCATTTT	CASSQTDYSNQPQHF
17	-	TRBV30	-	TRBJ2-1	TGTGCCTGGAGGGACAGAGCGACGCGGCTCACCGGAGGCCCGTCGTTCTTC	CAWRDRATRLTGGPSFF
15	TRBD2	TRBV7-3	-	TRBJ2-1	TGTGCCAGCAGCTTATCTAGCGGGATATACAATGAGCAGTTCTTC	CASSLSSGIYNEQFF
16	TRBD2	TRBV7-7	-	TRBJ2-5	TGTGCCAGCAGCATCTTAGCGGGTCACCCCCAAGAGACCCAGTACTTC	CASSILAGHPQETQYF
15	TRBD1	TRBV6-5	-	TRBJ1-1	TGTGCCAGCAGTTACCACCGGACAGGCGTAACTGAAGCTTTCTTT	CASSYHRTGVTEAFF